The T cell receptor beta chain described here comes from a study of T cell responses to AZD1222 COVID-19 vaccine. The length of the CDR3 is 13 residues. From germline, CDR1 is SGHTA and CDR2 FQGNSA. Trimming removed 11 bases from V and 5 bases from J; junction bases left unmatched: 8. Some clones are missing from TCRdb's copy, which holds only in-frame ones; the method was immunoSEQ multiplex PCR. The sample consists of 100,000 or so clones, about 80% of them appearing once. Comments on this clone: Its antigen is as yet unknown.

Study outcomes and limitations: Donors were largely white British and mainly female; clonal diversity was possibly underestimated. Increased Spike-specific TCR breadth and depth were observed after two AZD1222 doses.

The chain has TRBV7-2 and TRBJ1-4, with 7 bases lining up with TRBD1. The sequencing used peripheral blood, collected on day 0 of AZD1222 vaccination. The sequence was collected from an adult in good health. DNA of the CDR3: TGTGCCTCCAGAAGGGGGCCAAATGAAAAACTGTTTTTT. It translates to CASRRGPNEKLFF.